Listed below are T cell receptor beta chains from one sample, sequenced in a study of T cell responses to AZD1222 COVID-19 vaccine. The table came from immunoSEQ multiplex PCR; TCRdb's copy has only in-frame clones and leaves some out. The sample has about 110,000 clones, 86% seen once. This specimen consisted of peripheral blood, obtained on day 0 of AZD1222 vaccination. These receptors all come from an adult in good health. Both conserved end residues are part of each CDR3. The D gene is left open where the match is weak. Some rows have no size entry. The others give once, few or many, or a class for an expanded clone.

size: NA; length: 11; V: TRBV6-5; J: TRBJ2-1; D: NA; DNA: TGTGCCAGCAGTTACGGGCAGGGGAGAGTCTTC; CDR3: CASSYGQGRVF
size: NA; length: 14; V: TRBV2; J: TRBJ1-1; D: NA; DNA: TGTGCCAGCAGGAGCCAATCATCGGGCACTGAAGCTTTCTTT; CDR3: CASRSQSSGTEAFF
size: NA; length: 16; V: TRBV5-1; J: TRBJ2-6; D: NA; DNA: TGCGCCAGCAGCAAGAGTGGGGCCCCTGAGGCCAACGTCCTGACTTTC; CDR3: CASSKSGAPEANVLTF
size: NA; length: 15; V: TRBV6-5; J: TRBJ1-4; D: NA; DNA: TGTGCCAGCAGTTACGGACGGCGAGATAATGAAAAACTGTTTTTT; CDR3: CASSYGRRDNEKLFF
size: NA; length: 14; V: TRBV11-1; J: TRBJ1-3; D: NA; DNA: TGTGCCAGCAGCCAACAGGTCTCTGGAAACACCATATATTTT; CDR3: CASSQQVSGNTIYF
size: NA; length: 13; V: TRBV6-5; J: TRBJ1-4; D: NA; DNA: TGTGCCAGCAGGTCGGGGGGAGGTGAAAAACTGTTTTTT; CDR3: CASRSGGGEKLFF
size: NA; length: 15; V: TRBV29-1; J: TRBJ2-6; D: TRBD1; DNA: TGCAGCGCCGGAGAAACAGGGGCGGGGGCCAACGTCCTGACTTTC; CDR3: CSAGETGAGANVLTF
size: NA; length: 19; V: TRBV7-9; J: TRBJ2-1; D: NA; DNA: TGTGCCAGCAGCGACCCTCGGCCGGCGCTGGCTAGCTCCTACAATGAGCAGTTCTTC; CDR3: CASSDPRPALASSYNEQFF
size: NA; length: 13; V: TRBV10-1; J: TRBJ2-5; D: NA; DNA: TGCGCCAGCAGTCCAACAGGGATCGAGACCCAGTACTTC; CDR3: CASSPTGIETQYF
size: NA; length: 16; V: TRBV6-6; J: TRBJ1-6; D: NA; DNA: TGTGCCAGCAGTTACTCCGCCACAGCTTATAATTCACCCCTCCACTTT; CDR3: CASSYSATAYNSPLHF
size: NA; length: 15; V: TRBV7-3; J: TRBJ2-1; D: TRBD2; DNA: TGTGCCAGCAGCCCTAGACTAGCGCAAACCAATGAGCAGTTCTTC; CDR3: CASSPRLAQTNEQFF
size: NA; length: 14; V: TRBV27; J: TRBJ2-5; D: TRBD2; DNA: TGTGCCAGCAGTCCCCGACCTAGCGGAGAGACCCAGTACTTC; CDR3: CASSPRPSGETQYF
size: NA; length: 14; V: TRBV6-1; J: TRBJ2-2; D: NA; DNA: TGTGCCAGCAGTTATCGGCAGGGTATTGGGGAGCTGTTTTTT; CDR3: CASSYRQGIGELFF
size: NA; length: 15; V: TRBV5-4; J: TRBJ2-7; D: NA; DNA: TGTGCCAGCAGCTTCGGTCCAGGGGTAAACTACGAGCAGTACTTC; CDR3: CASSFGPGVNYEQYF
size: NA; length: 11; V: TRBV23-1; J: TRBJ1-1; D: NA; DNA: TGCGCCAGGACCCGGGACACTGAAGCTTTCTTT; CDR3: CARTRDTEAFF
size: NA; length: 13; V: TRBV11-1; J: TRBJ1-6; D: NA; DNA: TGTGCCAGCGGGGCCAGGGTGGGATCACCCCTCCACTTT; CDR3: CASGARVGSPLHF
size: NA; length: 13; V: TRBV28; J: TRBJ1-6; D: NA; DNA: TGTGCCAGCAGTCCCGAGACCGGTTCACCCCTCCACTTT; CDR3: CASSPETGSPLHF
size: NA; length: 15; V: TRBV5-1; J: TRBJ1-6; D: NA; DNA: TGCGCCAGCAGCGGTGGCAGGGGAGTAAATTCACCCCTCCACTTT; CDR3: CASSGGRGVNSPLHF
size: NA; length: 11; V: TRBV20-1; J: TRBJ2-1; D: NA; DNA: TGCAGTGCGGACCCAAAGAATGAGCAGTTCTTC; CDR3: CSADPKNEQFF
size: NA; length: 14; V: TRBV5-1; J: TRBJ2-7; D: TRBD2; DNA: TGCGCCAGCAGCCCACAGGGACTAGCGGACGAGCAGTACTTC; CDR3: CASSPQGLADEQYF
size: NA; length: 16; V: TRBV4-1; J: TRBJ2-2; D: TRBD1; DNA: TGCGCCAGCAGCCAAGCAGGGGGCTTAGGGACCGGGGAGCTGTTTTTT; CDR3: CASSQAGGLGTGELFF
size: NA; length: 18; V: TRBV13; J: TRBJ2-3; D: TRBD1; DNA: TGTGCCAGCAGCTCCACCGGGACAGGGTATGCGATCACAGATACGCAGTATTTT; CDR3: CASSSTGTGYAITDTQYF
size: NA; length: 15; V: TRBV6-5; J: TRBJ1-5; D: NA; DNA: TGTGCCAGCAGTTCAACATCCAACAGTAATCAGCCCCAGCATTTT; CDR3: CASSSTSNSNQPQHF
size: NA; length: 14; V: TRBV2; J: TRBJ2-1; D: NA; DNA: TGTGCCAGCAGTCTACAGGGAGGACGCAATGAGCAGTTCTTC; CDR3: CASSLQGGRNEQFF
size: NA; length: 16; V: TRBV4-1; J: TRBJ1-2; D: TRBD1; DNA: TGCGCCAGCAGCCACCCACAGGGGACGACGGTCTATGGCTACACCTTC; CDR3: CASSHPQGTTVYGYTF
size: NA; length: 13; V: TRBV6-5; J: TRBJ2-5; D: NA; DNA: TGTGCCAGCACCTCAGGGCATGTGGAGACCCAGTACTTC; CDR3: CASTSGHVETQYF
size: NA; length: 14; V: TRBV10-3; J: TRBJ2-3; D: TRBD2; DNA: TGTGCCACCGGACTAGCGGGGATTACAGATACGCAGTATTTT; CDR3: CATGLAGITDTQYF
size: NA; length: 13; V: TRBV5-6; J: TRBJ1-5; D: NA; DNA: TGTGCCAGCAGCTTGCAAAGAAATCAGCCCCAGCATTTT; CDR3: CASSLQRNQPQHF
size: NA; length: 15; V: TRBV4-2; J: TRBJ1-2; D: NA; DNA: TGTGCCAGCAGCCAAGATTGGGGTGGTAACTATGGCTACACCTTC; CDR3: CASSQDWGGNYGYTF
size: NA; length: 11; V: TRBV28; J: TRBJ1-1; D: NA; DNA: TGTGCCAGCAGTCCGATCACTGAAGCTTTCTTT; CDR3: CASSPITEAFF
size: NA; length: 15; V: TRBV5-1; J: TRBJ2-3; D: NA; DNA: TGCGCCAGCAGCTTGGTTAGCCCCCGGGCAGATACGCAGTATTTT; CDR3: CASSLVSPRADTQYF
size: NA; length: 13; V: TRBV29-1; J: TRBJ1-1; D: NA; DNA: TGCAGCGTAACAACTGGACGGAACACTGAAGCTTTCTTT; CDR3: CSVTTGRNTEAFF
size: NA; length: 15; V: TRBV24-1; J: TRBJ2-7; D: TRBD1; DNA: TGTGCCACCAGTGATTCCGGGACAGGGTCCTACGAGCAGTACTTC; CDR3: CATSDSGTGSYEQYF
size: NA; length: 15; V: TRBV3-1/TRBV3-2; J: TRBJ2-7; D: TRBD2; DNA: TGTGCCAGCAGCCAAGGGCTAGCGGGGAACTACGAGCAGTACTTC; CDR3: CASSQGLAGNYEQYF
size: few; length: 14; V: TRBV10-3; J: TRBJ1-5; D: NA; DNA: TGTGCCATCAGTGAGTCGCAGGGGAGTCAGCCCCAGCATTTT; CDR3: CAISESQGSQPQHF
size: NA; length: 12; V: TRBV7-9; J: TRBJ1-5; D: NA; DNA: TGTGCCAGCAGCTTCCTCAATCAGCCCCAGCATTTT; CDR3: CASSFLNQPQHF
size: NA; length: 14; V: TRBV2; J: TRBJ2-6; D: NA; DNA: TGTGCCAGCAGTGCGGAACCTGGGGCCAACGTCCTGACTTTC; CDR3: CASSAEPGANVLTF
size: NA; length: 15; V: TRBV5-5; J: TRBJ1-4; D: NA; DNA: TGTGCCAGCAACCCATCGATGGCACCGAATGAAAAACTGTTTTTT; CDR3: CASNPSMAPNEKLFF
size: NA; length: 16; V: TRBV5-1; J: TRBJ2-5; D: TRBD2; DNA: TGCGCCAGCAGCGGGGGACTAGCGGGGCTCCAAGAGACCCAGTACTTC; CDR3: CASSGGLAGLQETQYF
size: NA; length: 13; V: TRBV6-5; J: TRBJ1-1; D: TRBD1; DNA: TGTGCCAGCAGTAGGGACAGGATGATTGAAGCTTTCTTT; CDR3: CASSRDRMIEAFF
size: NA; length: 13; V: TRBV7-2; J: TRBJ2-7; D: TRBD1; DNA: TGTGCCAGCAGGACAGGGCCTTGGGACGAGCAGTACTTC; CDR3: CASRTGPWDEQYF
size: many; length: 15; V: TRBV7-2; J: TRBJ1-3; D: NA; DNA: TGTGCCAGCAGCTTAGGGGGAGAACCTGGAAACACCATATATTTT; CDR3: CASSLGGEPGNTIYF
size: few; length: 14; V: TRBV4-1; J: TRBJ1-1; D: NA; DNA: TGCGCCAGCAGCCCTGGACGGGAGAACACTGAAGCTTTCTTT; CDR3: CASSPGRENTEAFF
size: NA; length: 16; V: TRBV6-2/TRBV6-3; J: TRBJ2-1; D: NA; DNA: TGTGCCAGCAGTTCCTGGGGGCGCTCCTCCTACAATGAGCAGTTCTTC; CDR3: CASSSWGRSSYNEQFF
size: NA; length: 11; V: TRBV20-1; J: TRBJ2-1; D: NA; DNA: TGCAGTGCCCCCCCTACTCGAGAGCAGTTCTTC; CDR3: CSAPPTREQFF
size: few; length: 19; V: TRBV7-3; J: TRBJ2-1; D: TRBD2; DNA: TGTGCCAGCAGCTTAGGGACTAGCGGACAGTTGAGCTCCTACAATGAGCAGTTCTTC; CDR3: CASSLGTSGQLSSYNEQFF
size: NA; length: 17; V: TRBV19; J: TRBJ2-1; D: TRBD2; DNA: TGTGCCAGTAGCACATTCTCCGGGACTAGCGGGGTGAATGAGCAGTTCTTC; CDR3: CASSTFSGTSGVNEQFF
size: NA; length: 14; V: TRBV30; J: TRBJ1-1; D: NA; DNA: TGTGCCTGGAGTGTGGCGGGTATGAACACTGAAGCTTTCTTT; CDR3: CAWSVAGMNTEAFF